These 29 T cell receptor beta chains were all obtained from the same sample, sequenced in a study of T cell responses to AZD1222 COVID-19 vaccine. Generated by immunoSEQ multiplex PCR, the TCRdb table keeps only in-frame clones and is missing some. Of approximately 150,000 clones in the sample, roughly 90% were seen once. The sequences come from peripheral blood, collected on day 0 of AZD1222 vaccination. These receptors all come from an adult in good health.

The chain employs TRBV6-7 and TRBJ2-2, with D perhaps given as TRBD1 or TRBD2 (5 bases each). TRBV6-7 is classed as an ORF, of uncertain function. This CDR3 spans 14 amino acids. V was pared by 8 bases and J by 0 bases, with 10 bases between. CDR3 coding DNA: TGTGCCAGCGGATGGGGACCGAACACCGGGGAGCTGTTTTTT. Protein product: CASGWGPNTGELFF.

This chain connects TRBV19 to TRBJ2-4; 10 nucleotides align to TRBD1. V trimming: 5 bases; J trimming: 7 bases; junction bases outside the gene matches: 11. The CDR3 spans 16 residues. Germline CDR1 and CDR2: LNHDA and SQIVND (reference sequence). The DNA for the CDR3 is TGTGCCAGTAGTCCGACTTCGACAGGGGGCTTGAACATTCAGTACTTC. This codes for CASSPTSTGGLNIQYF.

This chain uses TRBV7-2 with TRBJ1-1; D perhaps matches TRBD1 (6 bases). Germline CDR1 and CDR2: SGHTA and FQGNSA. Trimming left V 6 bases short and J 5 bases short, with 13 bases between. The CDR3 is 13 amino acids. The CDR3 region has the DNA TGTGCCAGCAGGGTCTTCAGGGGTACTGAAGCTTTCTTT. Encoded protein: CASRVFRGTEAFF.

This clone has only a few counts. The chain carries TRBV6-6 and TRBJ1-5, with 7 positions matching TRBD1. The V segment lost 5 bases and the J segment 4 bases; nucleotides outside the gene matches: 14. The CDR3 spans 17 residues. From germline, CDR1 is MNHNY and CDR2 SVGAGI (reference sequence). The CDR3 nucleotides read TGTGCCAGCAGTCAACAAGGGACAGCAGGACTAAATCAGCCCCAGCATTTT. This sequence encodes CASSQQGTAGLNQPQHF.

The chain combines TRBV4-2 with TRBJ2-5; 7 bases agree with TRBD1. The CDR3 is 16 residues long. V gave up 1 base and J gave up 5 bases; unmatched junction bases: 10. Looked up from germline, CDR1 is LGHNA and CDR2 is YNFKEQ. CDR3 sequence (DNA): TGTGCCAGCAGCCAAGGATGGCAGGGGGTCCGCGAGACCCAGTACTTC. Amino acid sequence: CASSQGWQGVRETQYF.

The V and J genes are TRBV15 and TRBJ2-7; the D gene is possibly TRBD2 (5 bases). Trimming stripped 0 bases from V and 3 bases from J, with 15 bases between. This CDR3 has 16 amino acids. Germline values: CDR1 LNHNV, CDR2 YYDKDF (reference sequence). CDR3 residues: CATSRDKAAGLYEQYF. CDR3 nucleotides: TGTGCCACCAGCAGAGATAAGGCGGCCGGACTCTACGAGCAGTACTTC. Complete variable domain (other parts from reference TRBV15 and TRBJ2-7): DAMVIQNPRYQVTQFGKPVTLSCSQTLNHNVMYWYQQKSSQAPKLLFHYYDKDFNNEADTPDNFQSRRPNTSFCFLDIRSPGLGDTAMYLCATSRDKAAGLYEQYFGPGTRLTVT.

The rearrangement joins TRBV7-8 to TRBJ2-2, with D tentatively TRBD1 or TRBD2 (5 bases each). Per germline, CDR1 SGHVS and CDR2 FQNEAQ. V dropped 4 bases and J dropped 4 bases, with 16 bases sitting between them. The CDR3 is 16 amino acids. CDR3: CASSSFGGRATGELFF. CDR3 nucleotides: TGTGCCAGCAGCTCCTTTGGGGGTCGGGCCACCGGGGAGCTGTTTTTT. Drawing the rest from reference TRBV7-8 and TRBJ2-2, the complete variable domain is GAGVSQSPRYKVAKRGQDVALRCDPISGHVSLFWYQQALGQGPEFLTYFQNEAQLDKSGLPSDRFFAERPEGSVSTLKIQRTQQEDSAVYLCASSSFGGRATGELFFGEGSRLTVL.

V usage is TRBV5-6 and J usage is TRBJ1-4; no definite D call. The germline V gene encodes CDR1 SGHDT and CDR2 YYEEEE. This CDR3 is built from 16 residues. Trimming took 2 bases from V and 6 from J, leaving 17 bases between them. The CDR3, as DNA: TGTGCCAGCAGCTTAGGGTTGTTCCATGGTGATGAAAAACTGTTTTTT. This sequence encodes CASSLGLFHGDEKLFF.

The chain recombines TRBV6-1 with TRBJ1-2; no clear D gene. The CDR3 is 15 amino acids. Germline CDR1 and CDR2: MNHNS and SASEGT. The V end lost 1 base, the J end lost 5 bases, and 14 bases lay between the germline ends. The CDR3 nucleotides read TGTGCCAGCAGTGAAGGTGGCAGGACCCTTTATGGCTACACCTTC. It yields the protein CASSEGGRTLYGYTF.

The chain couples TRBV6-2 or TRBV6-3 to TRBJ1-3; D not resolved. The CDR3 loop spans 19 amino acids. V lost 4 bases and J 0 bases, leaving 22 bases between the germline ends. CDR1 is MNHEY, CDR2 SVGEGT, per germline. CDR3 nucleotides: TGTGCCAGCAGTTCTCCAGAACTCATTATAAAGAGCTCTGGAAACACCATATATTTT. This codes for CASSSPELIIKSSGNTIYF.

This chain links TRBV7-8 with TRBJ1-3; TRBD1 matches 8 bases. Per germline, CDR1 SGHVS and CDR2 FQNEAQ. The CDR3 has 16 residues. V lost 3 bases to trimming and J lost 0 bases; unmatched junction nucleotides: 4. CDR3 nucleotide sequence: TGTGCCAGCAGCTTGGGGGGACAGGACTCTGGAAACACCATATATTTT. This translates into CASSLGGQDSGNTIYF.

This chain uses TRBV28 with TRBJ2-5, with TRBD1 matching 7 bases. Germline CDR1 is MDHEN and CDR2 is SYDVKM. J gave up 5 bases and V 4 bases, and 13 bases lay outside the gene matches. This CDR3 region has 16 residues. CDR3 sequence: CASSSPTGSRGETQYF. As DNA, the CDR3 is TGTGCCAGCAGTTCGCCGACAGGGTCGAGGGGTGAGACCCAGTACTTC.

This clone appeared once. The V and J genes are TRBV3-1 (or the pseudogene TRBV3-2) and TRBJ2-2; D is perhaps TRBD1 (5 bases). Trimming took 1 base from V and 6 from J, leaving 12 bases between them. This CDR3 region has 15 residues. The V gene's germline CDR1 is LGHDT and CDR2 YNNKEL (reference sequence). The CDR3 sequence: CASSQGAGYPGELFF. The CDR3 region has the DNA TGTGCCAGCAGCCAAGGGGCAGGGTATCCCGGGGAGCTGTTTTTT.

The chain has TRBV19 and TRBJ1-2, with 9 bases identical to TRBD1. J gave up 8 bases and V 4 bases, and 17 bases lay outside the gene matches. The CDR3 extends over 17 amino acids. Germline assignment: CDR1 LNHDA and CDR2 SQIVND (reference sequence). The CDR3 DNA is TGTGCCAGTAGTACTAACGGCGTTACAGGGGGCGAAACAGGCTACACCTTC. Residues: CASSTNGVTGGETGYTF.

The chain is built from TRBV11-2 and TRBJ1-5; D perhaps matches TRBD1 (6 bases). Germline-derived CDR1 and CDR2 are SGHAT and FQNNGV. Trimming stripped 6 bases from V and 0 bases from J, with 12 bases between. The CDR3 covers 15 residues. CDR3: CASSKTGNSNQPQHF. The DNA for the CDR3 is TGTGCCAGCAGTAAGACAGGCAATAGCAATCAGCCCCAGCATTTT. The full variable domain, rest sourced from reference TRBV11-2 and TRBJ1-5, is EAGVAQSPRYKIIEKRQSVAFWCNPISGHATLYWYQQILGQGPKLLIQFQNNGVVDDSQLPKDRFSAERLKGVDSTLKIQPAKLEDSAVYLCASSKTGNSNQPQHFGDGTRLSIL.

This clone was detected a few times. This rearrangement joins TRBV2 to TRBJ2-7, with TRBD1 identical over 8 bases. The CDR3 length is 14 residues. CDR1 is SNHLY and CDR2 is FYNNEI in the germline V gene. Trimming took 6 bases from V and 4 from J; bases not matched to a gene: 8. The CDR3 DNA reads TGTGCCAGCAGAAGGACAGGGTGGTGGTACGAGCAGTACTTC. Translated, it gives CASRRTGWWYEQYF.

This rearrangement joins TRBV7-8 to TRBJ2-7; 15 bases fit TRBD2. The germline gives CDR1 SGHVS, CDR2 FQNEAQ. The CDR3 consists of 19 residues. Trimming cost V 6 bases and J 2 bases; bases outside gene matches: 14. The CDR3 sequence: CASRPRGGLAGGDTYEQYF. CDR3 bases: TGTGCCAGCAGACCCAGGGGAGGACTAGCGGGAGGGGATACCTACGAGCAGTACTTC.

To note about this clone: The sample contains more than one DNA sequence encoding this CDR3. This rearrangement joins TRBV20-1 to TRBJ1-2, with D hard to call. Germline CDR1 is DFQATT and CDR2 is SNEGSKA (reference sequence). The CDR3 length is 11 residues. Trimming shortened V by 6 bases and J by 4 bases, and 9 bases separated the two germline ends. Here the CDR3 reads CSARGVYGYTF. CDR3 bases: TGCAGTGCCCGGGGAGTCTATGGCTACACCTTC.

The rearrangement links TRBV7-6 to TRBJ2-7; TRBD2 matches at 14 bases. V lost 3 bases and J lost 0; bases outside the gene matches: 1. CDR3 length equals 16 residues. CDR1 is SGHVS, CDR2 FNYEAQ, per germline. The CDR3 nucleotides are TGTGCCAGCAGCTTTGGGACTAGCGGGAGCTCCTACGAGCAGTACTTC. This translates into CASSFGTSGSSYEQYF.

In this sample, this clone turned up a few times. This chain joins TRBV5-5 and TRBJ1-1; TRBD1 might be the D (6 bases). V lost 0 bases and J 5 bases, leaving 17 bases between the germline ends. Germline V CDR1 and CDR2: SGHKS, YYEKEE (reference sequence). The CDR3 is 16 amino acids. CDR3 protein: CASSLGQGMGNTEAFF. The CDR3 DNA reads as TGTGCCAGCAGCTTGGGCCAGGGGATGGGGAATACTGAAGCTTTCTTT.

The rearrangement uses TRBV3-1 (or the pseudogene TRBV3-2) and TRBJ2-7; D might be TRBD2 (6 bases). This CDR3 region has 15 residues. Trimming shortened V by 4 bases and J by 3 bases, and 16 bases separated the two germline ends. Germline assignment: CDR1 LGHDT and CDR2 YNNKEL (reference sequence). For the CDR3, the DNA is TGTGCCAGCAGCCGCCTAGGGACTCTCCACTACGAGCAGTACTTC. The encoded protein is CASSRLGTLHYEQYF.

The gene calls are TRBV6-5 and TRBJ1-1; D is perhaps TRBD1 (6 bases). This CDR3 comprises 15 residues. Trimming cost V 4 bases and J 2 bases, with 14 bases left between them. Germline V gives CDR1 MNHEY, CDR2 SVGAGI. CDR3 residues: CASSWRGTPNTEAFF. CDR3 in DNA: TGTGCCAGCAGTTGGCGGGGGACACCAAACACTGAAGCTTTCTTT.

This chain connects TRBV5-1 to TRBJ1-2; D may be TRBD1 (6 bases). Germline CDR1 and CDR2: SGHRS and YFSETQ. V was cut by 0 bases and J by 4 bases, with 10 bases left in between. CDR3 length equals 14 residues. This CDR3 reads CASSLAQGTYGYTF. In DNA, the CDR3 is TGCGCCAGCAGCTTGGCGCAGGGGACCTATGGCTACACCTTC.

The chain carries TRBV4-1 and TRBJ2-1; 7 bases line up with TRBD2. CDR1 is MGHRA and CDR2 is YSYEKL in the germline V gene. The CDR3 sequence is 15 residues long. J lost 3 bases, V lost 2 bases, and 4 bases had no gene match. CDR3 amino acids: CASSQQAGNYNEQFF. In DNA form, the CDR3 reads TGCGCCAGCAGCCAACAAGCGGGGAACTACAATGAGCAGTTCTTC.

This clone was seen only once. The chain is built from TRBV19 and TRBJ1-2, with 8 bases fitting TRBD1. Germline values: CDR1 LNHDA, CDR2 SQIVND (reference sequence). J lost 4 bases, V lost 9 bases, and 7 bases had no gene match. The length of the CDR3 is 13 residues. The CDR3 DNA follows: TGTGCCAGAAAAAAAACAGGGGGCTATGGCTACACCTTC. It specifies CARKKTGGYGYTF. Based on the CDR3 plus reference TRBV19 and TRBJ1-2, the full variable domain is DGGITQSPKYLFRKEGQNVTLSCEQNLNHDAMYWYRQDPGQGLRLIYYSQIVNDFQKGDIAEGYSVSREKKESFPLTVTSAQKNPTAFYLCARKKTGGYGYTFGSGTRLTVV.

This clone appeared once. The chain uses TRBV3-1 (or the pseudogene TRBV3-2) and TRBJ1-2; D not resolved. Germline CDR1 reads LGHDT; CDR2 reads YNNKEL (reference sequence). The germline V and J ends were trimmed by 8 bases and 8 bases, with 15 bases remaining between them. The length of the CDR3 is 12 residues. DNA for the CDR3: TGTGCCAGCCCCCGTGGCAGAAAGGGCTACACCTTC. It translates to CASPRGRKGYTF.

The genes are TRBV6-5 and TRBJ1-2; no definite D call. Trimming stripped 10 bases from V and 2 bases from J, with 11 bases between. The CDR3 spans 12 residues. Germline CDR1 MNHEY, CDR2 SVGAGI. CDR3 nucleotides: TGTGCCACCGGCAGAGGGAACTATGGCTACACCTTC. Its translation: CATGRGNYGYTF.

As to this clone: A junction end diverges from the germline sequence, so it may reflect a read error. The chain uses TRBV19 and TRBJ1-1, with a tentative D call TRBD1 (6 bases). CDR3 length: 12 residues. Germline CDR1 LNHDA, CDR2 SQIVND (reference sequence). The CDR3 sequence is CATQGVETEVFF. CDR3 sequence (DNA): TGTGCCACACAGGGTGTGGAGACTGAAGTTTTCTTT.

The rearrangement joins TRBV10-3 to TRBJ2-3, with 14 bases lining up with TRBD2. V shed 5 bases and J 1 base; nucleotides not matched to a gene: 8. The CDR3 loop spans 18 amino acids. CDR1 ENHRY and CDR2 SYGVKD come from the germline V gene. The CDR3 is CAISSGTSGRLGTDTQYF. Written as DNA, the CDR3 is TGTGCCATCAGTTCCGGGACTAGCGGGAGATTGGGCACAGATACGCAGTATTTT.